This T cell receptor beta chain was identified in a study of T cells after yellow fever vaccination. In the study overall: For low cell numbers, libraries were made with SMART-Seq v4 Ultra Low Input.

In germline, CDR1 is MNHEY, CDR2 SMNVEV (reference sequence). This CDR3 region has 17 residues. Trimming cost V 5 bases and J 2 bases, with 20 bases left between them. One entry per CDR3 protein results from TCRdb running MiXCR on the 5' RACE reads. The table lists about 300,000 distinct CDR3 sequences, around 8.6% of them singletons, with around 3.5% in the top ten. This sequence was found in a man aged 18 to 30 who received the YFV17D yellow fever vaccine. J is TRBJ2-3 and V is TRBV27; D unclear. Specimen: CD4+ T cells sorted from PBMCs, collected 5 days after the yellow fever booster vaccination. CDR3 sequence reads: CASSPVNAWPPTDTQYF. The DNA of the CDR3 is TGTGCCAGCAGTCCCGTTAACGCCTGGCCTCCCACAGATACGCAGTATTTT.